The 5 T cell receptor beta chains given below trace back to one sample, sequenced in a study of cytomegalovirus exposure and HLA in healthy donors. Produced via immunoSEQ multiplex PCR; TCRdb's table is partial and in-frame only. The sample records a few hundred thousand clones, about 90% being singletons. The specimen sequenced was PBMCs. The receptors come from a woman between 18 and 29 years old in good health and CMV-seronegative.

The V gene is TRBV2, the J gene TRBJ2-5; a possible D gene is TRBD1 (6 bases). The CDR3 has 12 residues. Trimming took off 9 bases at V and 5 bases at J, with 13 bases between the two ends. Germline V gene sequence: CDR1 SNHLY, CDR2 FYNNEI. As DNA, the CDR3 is TGTGCCAGTGGACAGATGGGGGAGACCCAGTACTTC. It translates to CASGQMGETQYF.

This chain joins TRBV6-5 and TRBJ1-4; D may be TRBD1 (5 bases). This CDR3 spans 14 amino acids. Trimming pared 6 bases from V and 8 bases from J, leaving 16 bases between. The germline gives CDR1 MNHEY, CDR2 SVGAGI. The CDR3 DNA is TGTGCCAGCAGGCAGGGAAATTCTCGCGAAAAACTGTTTTTT. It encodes CASRQGNSREKLFF.

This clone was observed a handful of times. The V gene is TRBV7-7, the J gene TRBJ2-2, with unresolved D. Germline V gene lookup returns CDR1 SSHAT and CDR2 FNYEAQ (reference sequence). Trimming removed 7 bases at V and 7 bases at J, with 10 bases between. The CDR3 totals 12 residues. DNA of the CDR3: TGTGCCAGCACCAATTCCGGCGGGGAGCTGTTTTTT. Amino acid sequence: CASTNSGGELFF.

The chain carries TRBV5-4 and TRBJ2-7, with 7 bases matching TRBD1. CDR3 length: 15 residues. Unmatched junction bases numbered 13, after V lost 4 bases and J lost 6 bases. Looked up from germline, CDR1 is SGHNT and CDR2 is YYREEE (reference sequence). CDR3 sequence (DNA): TGTGCCAGCAGCCTGCCGGGACAGAGTTTCCCCGAGCAGTACTTC. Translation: CASSLPGQSFPEQYF.

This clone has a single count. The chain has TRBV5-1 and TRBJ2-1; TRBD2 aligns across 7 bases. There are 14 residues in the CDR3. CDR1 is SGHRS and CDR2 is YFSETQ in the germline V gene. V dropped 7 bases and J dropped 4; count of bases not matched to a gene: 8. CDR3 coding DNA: TGCGCCAGCGCCGTTGGACTAGAGTACAATGAGCAGTTCTTC. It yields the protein CASAVGLEYNEQFF.